This record concerns one T cell receptor (beta chain) sequence. The target antigen is unknown. The data were taken from a study of identifying expanded T cells in peripheral blood. CDR1 is MGHDK, CDR2 SYGVNS, per germline. V gave up 4 bases and J gave up 2 bases; unmatched junction bases: 6. This CDR3 region has 16 residues. The repertoire was sequenced with immunoSEQ multiplex PCR; TCRdb's copy has only in-frame clones and lacks some. The sample shows some 75,000 clones, 90% of them seen only once. Study-wide results and limits: Approximately 2-week clone count variance significantly increased as total template count grew.

This sequence was found in a person aged 18 to 75 in good health. The sequenced sample consisted of blood. The V gene is TRBV25-1, the J gene TRBJ2-5; 11 bases are a match to TRBD2. The CDR3 protein is CASSAQLAGVQETQYF. The CDR3 DNA is TGTGCCAGCAGTGCCCAACTAGCGGGGGTACAAGAGACCCAGTACTTC.